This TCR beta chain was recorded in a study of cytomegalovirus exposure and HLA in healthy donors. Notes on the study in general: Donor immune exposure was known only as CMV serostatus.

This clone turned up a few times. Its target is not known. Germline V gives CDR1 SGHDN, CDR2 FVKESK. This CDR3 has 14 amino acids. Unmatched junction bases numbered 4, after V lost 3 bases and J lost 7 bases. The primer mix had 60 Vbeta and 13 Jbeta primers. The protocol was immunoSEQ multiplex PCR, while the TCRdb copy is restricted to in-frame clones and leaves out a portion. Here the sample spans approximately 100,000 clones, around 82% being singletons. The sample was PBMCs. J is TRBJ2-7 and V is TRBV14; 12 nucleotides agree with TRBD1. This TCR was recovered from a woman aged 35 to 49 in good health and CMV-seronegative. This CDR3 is CASSQGQGAREQYF. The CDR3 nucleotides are TGTGCCAGCAGCCAGGGACAGGGGGCGCGGGAGCAGTACTTC. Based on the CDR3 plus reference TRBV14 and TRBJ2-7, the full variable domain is EAGVTQFPSHSVIEKGQTVTLRCDPISGHDNLYWYRRVMGKEIKFLLHFVKESKQDESGMPNNRFLAERTGGTYSTLKVQPAELEDSGVYFCASSQGQGAREQYFGPGTRLTVT.